This T cell receptor (beta chain) originates from a study of Graves' ophthalmopathy and Graves' hyperthyroidism. This clonotype was detected once. Trimming removed 9 bases at V and 8 bases at J, with 9 bases between. There are 11 residues in the CDR3. Per germline, CDR1 KGHDR and CDR2 SFDVKD. The authors amplified TCR beta CDR3 regions from RNA transcripts. The authors performed first-round RT-PCR with HTBI primers and then a second-round multiplex PCR. TCRdb recomputed calls from the multiplex PCR reads with MiXCR, one row per CDR3 protein. The table lists about 210,000 distinct CDR3 sequences, 25% to 35% of them singletons.

The V call is TRBV24-1, the J call TRBJ2-2; D not certain. Sample: peripheral blood. The sequence derives from a man aged 45 to 65 with Graves' ophthalmopathy. CDR3 DNA sequence: TGTGCCACCCAACTTAGGGGGGAGCTGTTTTTT. Translated: CATQLRGELFF.